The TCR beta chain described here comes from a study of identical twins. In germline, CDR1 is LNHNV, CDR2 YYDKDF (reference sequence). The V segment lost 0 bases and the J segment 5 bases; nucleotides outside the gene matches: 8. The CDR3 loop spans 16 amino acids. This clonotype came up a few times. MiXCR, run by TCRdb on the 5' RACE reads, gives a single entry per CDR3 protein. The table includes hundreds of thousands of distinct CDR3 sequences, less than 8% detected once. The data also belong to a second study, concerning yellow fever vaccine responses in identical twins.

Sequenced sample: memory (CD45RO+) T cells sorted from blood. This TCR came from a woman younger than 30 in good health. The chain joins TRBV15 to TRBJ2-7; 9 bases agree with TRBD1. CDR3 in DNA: TGTGCCACCAGCAGAGAAACTTCGGACAGGGGCCACGAGCAGTACTTC. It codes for CATSRETSDRGHEQYF.